Each of the 13 T cell receptor beta chains below was sequenced from the same sample in a study of blood T cell repertoires in COVID-19. Using immunoSEQ multiplex PCR, the repertoire was profiled, and TCRdb retains in-frame clones only, with some absent. The repertoire holds 120,000 or so clones, with 84% as singletons. The sample was PBMCs or T cells enriched from blood (not recorded which). The receptor source for this set is a woman aged 25 to 39 who had recovered from COVID-19.

This chain links TRBV9 with TRBJ1-2, with TRBD1 identical over 10 bases. The germline gives CDR1 SGDLS, CDR2 YYNGEE. CDR3 length equals 16 residues. J gave up 0 bases and V 3 bases, and 5 bases lay outside the gene matches. In nucleotides, the CDR3 is TGTGCCAGCAGCGGGGGGACAGGGGCTACTAACTATGGCTACACCTTC. Protein product: CASSGGTGATNYGYTF.

The V gene is TRBV5-6, the J gene TRBJ2-2, with 8 bases identical to TRBD2. V was clipped by 1 base and J by 0 bases; unmatched bases: 5. CDR1 and CDR2 (germline): SGHDT, YYEEEE. This CDR3 comprises 17 residues. The CDR3 sequence: CASSLFWRGANTGELFF. As DNA, the CDR3 is TGTGCCAGCAGCTTGTTTTGGCGGGGGGCGAACACCGGGGAGCTGTTTTTT.

This chain links TRBV7-2 with TRBJ1-4, with D perhaps TRBD1 (5 bases). V was trimmed by 6 bases and J by 3 bases, leaving 14 bases between them. Germline assignment: CDR1 SGHTA and CDR2 FQGNSA. The length of the CDR3 is 15 residues. CDR3 nucleotides: TGTGCCAGCAGTTCCCAGGGTACTTCTAATGAAAAACTGTTTTTT. Amino acid sequence: CASSSQGTSNEKLFF. Based on the CDR3 plus reference TRBV7-2 and TRBJ1-4, the full variable domain is GAGVSQSPSNKVTEKGKDVELRCDPISGHTALYWYRQSLGQGLEFLIYFQGNSAPDKSGLPSDRFSAERTGGSVSTLTIQRTQQEDSAVYLCASSSQGTSNEKLFFGSGTQLSVL.

The chain combines TRBV19 with TRBJ1-1, with a tentative D call TRBD1 (6 bases). V was trimmed by 3 bases and J by 1 base, leaving 6 bases between them. The CDR3 spans 13 residues. Germline V gene data show CDR1 as LNHDA and CDR2 as SQIVND (reference sequence). The CDR3 sequence is CASSMGANTEAFF. Here the CDR3 DNA reads TGTGCCAGTAGTATGGGGGCGAACACTGAAGCTTTCTTT.

V is TRBV11-2 and J is TRBJ2-7; 13 bases agree with TRBD2. The CDR3 runs 13 residues. Germline trimming cut 8 bases from V and 2 bases from J; bases unmatched to any gene: 0. Germline loops: CDR1 SGHAT, CDR2 FQNNGV. CDR3 coding DNA: TGTGCCAGCGGACTAGCGGGAGCCTACGAGCAGTACTTC. Protein: CASGLAGAYEQYF.

The chain's CDR3 is CSVSGGGSPYNEQFF. CDR3 in DNA: TGCAGCGTTTCGGGGGGGGGATCGCCCTACAATGAGCAGTTCTTC. This chain links TRBV29-1 with TRBJ2-1, with TRBD2 matching 8 bases. The CDR3 has 15 amino acids. V lost 5 bases and J lost 2; bases outside the gene matches: 8. From germline, CDR1 is SQVTM and CDR2 ANQGSEA.

The chain recombines TRBV10-3 with TRBJ2-1; TRBD1 agrees at 8 bases. The CDR3 extends over 15 amino acids. Germline CDR1 is ENHRY and CDR2 is SYGVKD. With 3 bases clipped from V and 5 bases from J, the junction kept 6 bases outside the gene matches. CDR3 nucleotides: TGTGCCATCAGTGAACGGACAGGGACCGACAATGAGCAGTTCTTC. Residues: CAISERTGTDNEQFF.

The table lists this clone with a few counts. The chain employs TRBV7-2 and TRBJ1-2, with D unclear. The V end lost 4 bases, the J end lost 5 bases, and 17 bases lay between the germline ends. Germline CDR1 is SGHTA and CDR2 is FQGNSA. The CDR3 extends over 15 amino acids. CDR3 coding DNA: TGTGCCAGCAGCTCCAACAGTGTACCAGGTTATGGCTACACCTTC. Amino acid sequence: CASSSNSVPGYGYTF.

This clone appeared once. The chain recombines TRBV7-3 with TRBJ2-7; D might be TRBD2 (6 bases). CDR3 length: 14 residues. The V gene lost 5 bases and the J gene lost 4 bases, with 15 bases spanning the gap. Germline V gene lookup returns CDR1 SGHTA and CDR2 FQGTGA. Here the CDR3 reads CASSPGPSGYEQYF. The CDR3 DNA follows: TGTGCCAGCAGCCCCGGGCCCAGCGGGTACGAGCAGTACTTC.

This clone was detected only a few times. The J gene is TRBJ1-5, the V gene TRBV28, with D possibly TRBD1 on 6 matching bases. Deletions cut 6 bases from V and 0 bases from J, with 15 bases between. The CDR3 loop spans 16 amino acids. CDR1 is MDHEN and CDR2 is SYDVKM in the germline V gene. DNA of the CDR3: TGTGCCAGCAGATCCCAGGACAGATATAGCAATCAGCCCCAGCATTTT. This gives the protein CASRSQDRYSNQPQHF.

The chain links TRBV5-1 to TRBJ2-3; D is perhaps TRBD2 (5 bases). The germline V and J ends were trimmed by 0 bases and 6 bases, with 8 bases remaining between them. The CDR3 loop spans 13 amino acids. CDR1 is SGHRS and CDR2 is YFSETQ in the germline V gene. This CDR3 reads CASSLAGEDTQYF. The CDR3 DNA sequence: TGCGCCAGCAGCTTGGCCGGGGAGGATACGCAGTATTTT.

The chain has TRBV5-6 and TRBJ1-2, with D hard to call. Trimming took 0 bases from V and 4 from J, leaving 13 bases between them. The CDR3 contains 15 residues. CDR1 SGHDT and CDR2 YYEEEE come from the germline V gene. The CDR3 region is CASSLDGWSSYGYTF. DNA for the CDR3: TGTGCCAGCAGCTTGGATGGTTGGTCCAGCTATGGCTACACCTTC.

The rearrangement joins TRBV19 to TRBJ2-1; D perhaps matches TRBD1 (5 bases). Trimming removed 4 bases from V and 3 bases from J, with 13 bases in between. The CDR3 totals 15 residues. Germline V gives CDR1 LNHDA, CDR2 SQIVND (reference sequence). In DNA, the CDR3 is TGTGCCAGTAGTACCGTGGAAAGGGGCTACAATGAGCAGTTCTTC. This codes for CASSTVERGYNEQFF.